One sample yielded the 25 T cell receptor beta chains listed below, sequenced in a study of spatial heterogeneity in lung cancer. TCRdb analysed the 5' RACE reads with MiXCR anew, one entry per CDR3 protein. The data contain about 10,000 distinct CDR3 sequences, 7% to 9% of them singletons. Their antigen targets remain unknown. Time point here: sample taken at primary tumor resection. Notes on the study in general: For expanded intratumoral alpha and beta TCRs, counts tracked tumor mutation counts.

The sequenced sample was lung tumor tissue, obtained at surgery. The source of these receptors is a male donor with early-stage non-small cell lung cancer.

In its sample, this clonotype was seen many times. The chain combines TRBV5-1 with TRBJ1-1; D is possibly TRBD1 (5 bases). From germline, CDR1 is SGHRS and CDR2 YFSETQ. This CDR3 is 13 amino acids long. V shed 3 bases and J shed 0 bases, with 6 bases lying between them. CDR3 sequence reads: CASSSQVNTEAFF. In nucleotides, the CDR3 is TGCGCCAGCAGCTCACAGGTGAACACTGAAGCTTTCTTT.

This clonotype was seen ten or more times. This chain joins TRBV6-2 or TRBV6-3 and TRBJ1-1; unclear D gene. Trimming took 6 bases from V and 5 from J, leaving 7 bases between them. Germline-derived CDR1 and CDR2 are MNHEY and SVGEGT. The CDR3 is made up of 11 amino acids. In DNA, the CDR3 is TGTGCCAGCAGCCACGGGACTGAAGCTTTCTTT. Its protein product is CASSHGTEAFF.

This clonotype was seen a few times. As DNA, the CDR3 is TGTGCCAGCAGCTCCTTTGGGGGCGGGGAGCTGTTTTTT. Translated, it gives CASSSFGGGELFF. The genes are TRBV7-3 and TRBJ2-2; either TRBD1 or TRBD2 may supply D (5 bases each). V lost 4 bases to trimming and J lost 7 bases, with 10 bases between them. Germline values: CDR1 SGHTA, CDR2 FQGTGA. The CDR3 sequence is 13 residues long.

The chain couples TRBV18 to TRBJ2-7, with D possibly TRBD2 on 6 matching bases. Germline V gene data show CDR1 as KGHSH and CDR2 as LQKENI. The length of the CDR3 is 14 residues. V lost 3 bases to trimming and J lost 6 bases, with 15 bases between them. CDR3 sequence: CASSPGGAPFEQYF. CDR3 sequence (DNA): TGTGCCAGCTCACCGGGGGGTGCCCCCTTCGAGCAGTACTTC. The entire variable domain, with the rest obtained from reference TRBV18 and TRBJ2-7, is as follows: NAGVMQNPRHLVRRRGQEARLRCSPMKGHSHVYWYRQLPEEGLKFMVYLQKENIIDESGMPKERFSAEFPKEGPSILRIQQVVRGDSAAYFCASSPGGAPFEQYFGPGTRLTVT.

This clonotype was seen many times. This chain joins TRBV5-1 and TRBJ2-7; possibly TRBD2 for D (5 bases). Trimming removed 5 bases at V and 4 bases at J, with 7 bases between. Germline V gene data show CDR1 as SGHRS and CDR2 as YFSETQ. There are 11 residues in the CDR3. CDR3 nucleotides: TGCGCCAGCAGGAGCGGTTACGAGCAGTACTTC. This codes for CASRSGYEQYF. Full variable domain (rest looked up from reference TRBV5-1 and TRBJ2-7): KAGVTQTPRYLIKTRGQQVTLSCSPISGHRSVSWYQQTPGQGLQFLFEYFSETQRNKGNFPGRFSGRQFSNSRSEMNVSTLELGDSALYLCASRSGYEQYFGPGTRLTVT.

Many counts were recorded for this clonotype. The chain is built from TRBV2 and TRBJ2-7; TRBD2 is a possible D gene (6 bases). The V end lost 1 base, the J end lost 6 bases, and 19 bases lay between the germline ends. The CDR3 loop spans 16 amino acids. CDR1 and CDR2 from the germline V gene are SNHLY and FYNNEI. DNA for the CDR3: TGTGCCAGCAGTGAAGGTATGGGACTCGCCTCTATCGAGCAGTACTTC. It specifies CASSEGMGLASIEQYF.

In its sample, this clonotype ranks as medium-sized. The chain carries TRBV10-3 and TRBJ1-3; D remains ambiguous. With 2 bases removed from V and 8 bases from J, the gap between germline ends came to 4 bases. Germline V gene sequence: CDR1 ENHRY, CDR2 SYGVKD. This CDR3 contains 11 residues. DNA of the CDR3: TGTGCCATCAGTGAGGGGGACACCATATATTTT. Its protein is CAISEGDTIYF.

In this sample, this clonotype turned up many times. V is TRBV6-5 and J is TRBJ2-7, with D unclear. V gave up 8 bases and J gave up 3 bases, with 14 bases separating them. CDR1 and CDR2 from the germline V gene are MNHEY and SVGAGI. This CDR3 is 13 amino acids long. The CDR3 region has the DNA TGTGCCAGCTCCCGATCCCCCCTCTACGAGCAGTACTTC. Translating gives CASSRSPLYEQYF.

This clonotype was recorded many times. The chain employs TRBV7-3 and TRBJ2-1; 14 bases are shared with TRBD2. The V gene's germline CDR1 is SGHTA and CDR2 FQGTGA. CDR3 length equals 19 residues. Trimming took 1 base from V and 0 from J; bases not matched to a gene: 5. The CDR3 coding sequence is TGTGCCAGCAGCTTAAGGGGACTAGCGGGAGCATTCTCCTACAATGAGCAGTTCTTC. It translates to CASSLRGLAGAFSYNEQFF. Together with reference TRBV7-3 and TRBJ2-1, the CDR3 gives the full variable domain: GAGVSQTPSNKVTEKGKYVELRCDPISGHTALYWYRQSLGQGPEFLIYFQGTGAADDSGLPNDRFFAVRPEGSVSTLKIQRTERGDSAVYLCASSLRGLAGAFSYNEQFFGPGTRLTVL.

In this sample, this clonotype turned up a few times. The chain uses TRBV5-5 and TRBJ2-3; 7 nucleotides agree with TRBD1. After removal of 3 bases from V and 3 bases from J, the junction contained 4 bases not matched to a gene. CDR3 length: 14 residues. Germline lookup yields CDR1 SGHKS and CDR2 YYEKEE (reference sequence). The CDR3 nucleotides read TGTGCCAGCAGCTCCCGACAGGGAACAGATACGCAGTATTTT. It codes for CASSSRQGTDTQYF. The full variable domain, its missing parts supplied by reference TRBV5-5 and TRBJ2-3, is DAGVTQSPTHLIKTRGQQVTLRCSPISGHKSVSWYQQVLGQGPQFIFQYYEKEERGRGNFPDRFSARQFPNYSSELNVNALLLGDSALYLCASSSRQGTDTQYFGPGTRLTVL.

This clonotype was picked up a small number of times. The chain employs TRBV24-1 and TRBJ2-3, with 7 nucleotides matching TRBD2. The germline gives CDR1 KGHDR, CDR2 SFDVKD. The J segment lost 4 bases and the V segment lost 6 bases, leaving 9 bases of the junction unmatched. The CDR3 runs 15 residues. The CDR3 DNA reads as TGTGCCACCAGTAGTTGGAGCGGGACCTCAGATACGCAGTATTTT. Protein product: CATSSWSGTSDTQYF.

This clonotype appeared a few times. V is TRBV7-8 and J is TRBJ2-3, with D possibly TRBD2 on 7 matching bases. This CDR3 spans 15 amino acids. The germline CDR1 and CDR2 sequences are SGHVS and FQNEAQ. V was cut by 5 bases and J by 0 bases, with 12 bases left in between. DNA of the CDR3: TGTGCCAGCAGCCGGGGGGCAGCTAGCACAGATACGCAGTATTTT. Its translation: CASSRGAASTDTQYF.

The rearrangement joins TRBV5-4 to TRBJ2-5; D is perhaps TRBD1 (6 bases). Trimming left V 0 bases short and J 2 bases short, with 11 bases between. The CDR3 spans 15 residues. Looked up from germline, CDR1 is SGHNT and CDR2 is YYREEE (reference sequence). The CDR3 reads CASSLGRTEQETQYF. The CDR3 nucleotides are TGTGCCAGCAGCTTGGGCCGGACAGAACAAGAGACCCAGTACTTC.

Regarding this clonotype: A much larger clone is a single base away; this may be a read error. The CDR3 end shows no conserved phenylalanine or tryptophan, and so a read error is likely. The chain uses TRBV27 and TRBJ2-5; no clear D. Germline V gene lookup returns CDR1 MNHEY and CDR2 SMNVEV (reference sequence). V dropped 4 bases and J dropped 2 bases, with 8 bases sitting between them. The CDR3 is 13 amino acids. For the CDR3, the DNA is TGTGCCAGCAGTTGGACCTCACAAGAGACCCAGTACCTC. Its translation is CASSWTSQETQYL.

This clonotype is medium-sized (0.01 to 0.1%). The V call is TRBV20-1, the J call TRBJ2-3; no clear D. The V end lost 1 base, the J end lost 4 bases, and 12 bases lay between the germline ends. This CDR3 has 14 residues. The germline CDR1 and CDR2 sequences are DFQATT and SNEGSKA (reference sequence). CDR3 sequence (DNA): TGCAGTGCTAGAGCCCAGCTAGGTGCAGATACGCAGTATTTT. Translation gives CSARAQLGADTQYF.

At least ten counts were recorded for this clonotype. This chain joins TRBV19 and TRBJ1-3; D is uncertain. V was pared by 3 bases and J by 4 bases, with 4 bases between. The germline CDR1 and CDR2 sequences are LNHDA and SQIVND (reference sequence). CDR3 size: 12 residues. CDR3 amino acids: CASSILGNTIYF. CDR3 coding DNA: TGTGCCAGTAGTATCTTGGGAAACACCATATATTTT.

This clonotype appeared many times. This sequence joins TRBV12-3 or TRBV12-4 and TRBJ2-7; D remains ambiguous. CDR3 length: 15 amino acids. V was shortened by 6 bases and J by 4 bases, with 19 bases between the two germline ends. The CDR3 loop is CASSRTDGLDYEQYF. The CDR3 region has the DNA TGTGCCAGCAGCCGAACCGACGGGCTGGATTACGAGCAGTACTTC.

The sample holds many counts of this clonotype. The chain combines TRBV30 with TRBJ2-1; 9 nucleotides line up with TRBD2. V was clipped by 3 bases and J by 4 bases; unmatched bases: 10. CDR3 length: 16 amino acids. Germline lookup yields CDR1 GTSNPN and CDR2 SVGIG (reference sequence). The CDR3 nucleotides read TGTGCCTGGAGGGGTAGACTAGCGGAAAAGTACAATGAGCAGTTCTTC. Amino acids: CAWRGRLAEKYNEQFF.

This chain uses TRBV29-1 with TRBJ2-5; a weak D match, TRBD2 (7 bases). The ends were cut back, 4 bases at V and 5 bases at J, with 23 bases in the middle. Germline CDR1 and CDR2: SQVTM and ANQGSEA. The CDR3 has 16 amino acids. The CDR3 region has the DNA TGCAGCGTTGTGGGGGGGCTGCTAGCAGATTCGGAGACCCAGTACTTC. Protein sequence: CSVVGGLLADSETQYF.

This clonotype has a count of ten or more. The chain has TRBV27 and TRBJ2-3; 12 bases map to TRBD2. The germline V gene encodes CDR1 MNHEY and CDR2 SMNVEV (reference sequence). The J segment lost 5 bases and the V segment lost 6 bases, leaving 6 bases of the junction unmatched. The length of the CDR3 is 15 residues. This CDR3 is CASSRTSGIEDTQYF. The CDR3 coding sequence is TGTGCCAGCAGCCGGACTAGCGGGATTGAAGATACGCAGTATTTT.

This clonotype was recorded many times. V usage is TRBV4-1 and J usage is TRBJ1-1; 7 nucleotides line up with TRBD1. With 1 base clipped from V and 10 bases from J, the junction kept 9 bases outside the gene matches. The V gene's germline CDR1 is MGHRA and CDR2 YSYEKL. The CDR3 contains 14 residues. The CDR3 coding sequence is TGCGCCAGCAGCCAAGGACCACAGGGGATGGGAGCTTTCTTT. It translates to CASSQGPQGMGAFF.

In its sample, this clonotype was seen a few times. V and J are TRBV20-1 and TRBJ2-7; D is unresolved. The V end lost 6 bases, the J end lost 3 bases, and 12 bases lay between the germline ends. The CDR3 has 12 amino acids. Germline CDR1 reads DFQATT; CDR2 reads SNEGSKA (reference sequence). The CDR3 DNA reads TGCAGTGCCAAAAGGTCCAGCTACGAGCAGTACTTC. Protein product: CSAKRSSYEQYF.

This clonotype was observed a handful of times. The chain uses TRBV27 and TRBJ2-1, with no clear D. The CDR3 is 14 residues long. The ends were cut back, 0 bases at V and 8 bases at J, with 11 bases in the middle. Germline V CDR1 and CDR2: MNHEY, SMNVEV (reference sequence). In DNA form, the CDR3 reads TGTGCCAGCAGTTTATCTGTATGGTCAGATGAGCAGTTCTTC. Translated, it gives CASSLSVWSDEQFF.

This clonotype was counted ten times or more. The rearrangement uses TRBV6-5 and TRBJ2-1; 7 bases line up with TRBD2. In germline, CDR1 is MNHEY, CDR2 SVGAGI. The CDR3 has 14 amino acids. V dropped 5 bases and J dropped 6; count of bases not matched to a gene: 7. The CDR3 protein is CASSVGGKANEQFF. The CDR3 DNA reads as TGTGCCAGCAGTGTGGGAGGGAAGGCCAATGAGCAGTTCTTC.

This clonotype was recorded at least ten times. The V gene is TRBV4-2, the J gene TRBJ2-7; the D gene is possibly TRBD1 (6 bases). Trimming pared 3 bases from V and 2 bases from J, leaving 14 bases between. The CDR3 has 15 amino acids. The germline V gene encodes CDR1 LGHNA and CDR2 YNFKEQ. As DNA, the CDR3 is TGTGCCAGCAGCCAGCGGATAGGGGGTACCTACGAGCAGTACTTC. It translates to CASSQRIGGTYEQYF.